This T cell receptor (beta chain) came from a study of molecular identifiers for immune sequencing clone quantification. Looking at the study overall: Replicate RNA from 20,000 or 100,000 naive CD8 T cells formed five aliquots; four were sequenced. Study-wide results and limits: Spiked Jurkat TCR RNA equal to one cell could reportedly be picked out among 850,000 to 1,000,000 naive cells. Clones exceeding 20 RNA copies carried over 99% of effector molecules but under 1% of naive-cell molecules.

This clonotype was detected many times. The antigen remains undetermined. Every naive CD8 library was made from between about 18,000 and 1,100,000 sorted cells with 10%, 30% or 50% RNA. V lost 6 bases, J lost 5 bases, and 9 bases stayed unmatched. The CDR3 extends over 14 amino acids. TCRdb recomputed calls from the PCR reads with MiXCR, one row per CDR3 protein. Among approximately 40,000 distinct CDR3 sequences listed, roughly 24% were seen once. The chain has TRBV12-3 or TRBV12-4 and TRBJ2-5, with TRBD1 identical over 7 bases. Material: naive CD8+ T cells from blood, with Jurkat cell RNA spiked in. Sample subset: FACS-sorted CD8+CD4-CCR7+CD45RA+ naive T cells. The clonotype originates from a human donor in good health. Some libraries in this study had Jurkat cell RNA spiked in. Here the CDR3 reads CASSRDREWETQYF. The CDR3 DNA sequence: TGTGCCAGCAGCAGGGACAGAGAGTGGGAGACCCAGTACTTC.